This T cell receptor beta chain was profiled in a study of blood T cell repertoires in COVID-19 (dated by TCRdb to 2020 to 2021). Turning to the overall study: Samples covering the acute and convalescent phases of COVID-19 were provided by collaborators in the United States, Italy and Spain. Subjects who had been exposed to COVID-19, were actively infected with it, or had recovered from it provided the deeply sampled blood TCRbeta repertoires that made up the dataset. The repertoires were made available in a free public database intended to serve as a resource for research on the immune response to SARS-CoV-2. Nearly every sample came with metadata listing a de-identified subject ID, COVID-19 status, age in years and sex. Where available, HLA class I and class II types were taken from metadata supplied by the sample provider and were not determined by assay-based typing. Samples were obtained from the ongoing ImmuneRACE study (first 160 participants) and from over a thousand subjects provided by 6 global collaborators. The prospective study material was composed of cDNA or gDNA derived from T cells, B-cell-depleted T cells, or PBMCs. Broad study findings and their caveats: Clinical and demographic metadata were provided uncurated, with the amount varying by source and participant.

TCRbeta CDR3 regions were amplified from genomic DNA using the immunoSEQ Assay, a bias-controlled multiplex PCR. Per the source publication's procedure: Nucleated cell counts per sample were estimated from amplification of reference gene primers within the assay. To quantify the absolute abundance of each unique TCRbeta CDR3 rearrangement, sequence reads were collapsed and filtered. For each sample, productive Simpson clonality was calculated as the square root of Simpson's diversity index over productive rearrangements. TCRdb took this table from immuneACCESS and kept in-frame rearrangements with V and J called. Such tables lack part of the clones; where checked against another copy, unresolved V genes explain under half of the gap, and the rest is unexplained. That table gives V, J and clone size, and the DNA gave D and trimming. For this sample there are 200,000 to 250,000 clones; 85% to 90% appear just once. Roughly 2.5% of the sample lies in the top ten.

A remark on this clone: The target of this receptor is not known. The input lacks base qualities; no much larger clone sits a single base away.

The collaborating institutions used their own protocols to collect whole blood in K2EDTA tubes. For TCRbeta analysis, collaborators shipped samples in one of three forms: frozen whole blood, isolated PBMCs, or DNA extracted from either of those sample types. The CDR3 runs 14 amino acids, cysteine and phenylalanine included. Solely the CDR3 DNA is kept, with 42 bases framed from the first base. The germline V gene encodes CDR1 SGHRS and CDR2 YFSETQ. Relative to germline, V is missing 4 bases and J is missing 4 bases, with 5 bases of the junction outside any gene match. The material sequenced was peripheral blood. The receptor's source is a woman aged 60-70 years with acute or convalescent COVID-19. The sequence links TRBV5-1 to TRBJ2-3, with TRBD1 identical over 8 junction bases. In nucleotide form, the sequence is TGCGCCAGCAGCGGACAGGGATTCCCAGATACGCAGTATTTT. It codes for CASSGQGFPDTQYF.